This is a list of T cell receptor beta chains from one sample in a study. TCRdb reprocessed the 5' RACE reads with MiXCR, giving one entry per CDR3 protein. The sample contains fewer than 75,000 distinct CDR3 sequences, approximately 27% of which appear only once. The sequencing sample was made of tumor-infiltrating Tregs sorted from the breast tumor. The source of these receptors is a female donor with breast cancer. Each CDR3 is given with its conserved first and last residue. The order of the fields is V gene, J gene, CDR3 protein.

TRBV7-3	TRBJ2-5	CASSSHGSVGETQYF
TRBV7-2	TRBJ2-5	CASSLGPGEPQYF
TRBV7-2	TRBJ1-2	CASSLATSGYSF
TRBV9	TRBJ1-2	CASSVAQGGYTF
TRBV5-1	TRBJ2-3	CASRYPESTDTQYF
TRBV2	TRBJ2-3	CASRTGFKDTQYF
TRBV5-1	TRBJ1-1	CASNLRAGGNTEAFF
TRBV4-2	TRBJ2-5	CASSRGGAEETQYF
TRBV20-1	TRBJ1-1	CSASHRGKTPMNTEAFF
TRBV4-3	TRBJ2-7	CASSSPWLATYEQYF
TRBV10-3	TRBJ2-1	CAISESIIWTTTENEQFF
TRBV4-2	TRBJ2-5	CASSQGARSETQYF
TRBV6-2/TRBV6-3	TRBJ2-7	CASSVVAYEQYF
TRBV7-2	TRBJ2-7	CASSLGRDSKEYF
TRBV12-3/TRBV12-4	TRBJ1-4	CASSSGQGNEKLFF
TRBV6-1	TRBJ2-5	CASSARVGQETQYF
TRBV3-1	TRBJ2-1	CASVGDRHNEQFF
TRBV7-2	TRBJ2-3	CASSLGSSTDTQYF
TRBV25-1	TRBJ2-7	CASSVARENSDEQYF
TRBV28	TRBJ1-1	CASSFSPGLKKAFF
TRBV7-9	TRBJ2-2	CASSRSLGAGPGELFF
TRBV20-1	TRBJ2-5	CSAKTSGRETQYF
TRBV5-1	TRBJ2-5	CASSLTAAQETQYF
TRBV7-2	TRBJ2-1	CASSPRGLAGTNEQFF
TRBV19	TRBJ2-2	CASSIRTDTGELFF
TRBV7-2	TRBJ2-2	CASSLARIGTGELFF
TRBV2	TRBJ2-3	CASSDRQLSTDTQYF
TRBV20-1	TRBJ2-3	CSARNPTSGSTDTQYF
TRBV7-2	TRBJ2-5	CASSLVASGMATGETQYF
TRBV4-1	TRBJ2-7	CASSQGLAGGAEQYF
TRBV6-2/TRBV6-3	TRBJ2-5	CASSYSSLAGNEQYF
TRBV5-1	TRBJ1-3	CASSLAVGSGNTIYF
TRBV6-5	TRBJ2-7	CASSYTGTGDWEQYF
TRBV7-2	TRBJ2-7	CASSSIYYEQYF
TRBV4-1	TRBJ2-1	CASSQVITGGWDEQFF
TRBV20-1	TRBJ1-2	CSATQAIDYGYTF
TRBV10-3	TRBJ1-2	CAISEVGDNYGYTF
TRBV12-3/TRBV12-4	TRBJ1-3	CASTRTGGHTIYF
TRBV29-1	TRBJ2-7	CSVGTGEHEQYF
TRBV15	TRBJ1-2	CATSRDASLGYTF
TRBV2	TRBJ1-1	CASSRTPLEAFF
TRBV7-3	TRBJ2-3	CASSLGPPGASTDTQFF
TRBV2	TRBJ2-5	CASSEGLPGETQYF